Shown below are 15 T cell receptor beta chains from a single sample sequenced in a study of blood T cells in healthy people across ages (dated by TCRdb to between 2015 and 2017). The library was produced with 5' RACE. The sequencer listed for this sample is Illumina HiSeq 2500. A second PCR of roughly 7 to 11 cycles was run with a J-beta primer mix and a sample-barcoded 5' primer. TCRdb reanalyzed the raw reads on its own, using fastp at Q25 for trimming and MiXCR for clone calling, and kept in-frame beta chains. Each CDR3 protein appears once, grouped with its most common genes and DNA. The sample table shows roughly 800,000 distinct CDR3 sequences, and roughly 50% are seen once. Around 22% of the sample belongs to the ten largest clones. The specimen sequenced was blood. The receptors stem from a young man in good health.

The chain employs TRBV20-1 and TRBJ2-5; unclear D gene. CDR1 and CDR2 from the germline V gene are DFQATT and SNEGSKA (reference sequence). V was shortened by 1 base and J by 0 bases, with 6 bases between the two germline ends. CDR3 length: 13 residues. DNA of the CDR3: TGCAGTGCTAGAGGAGAGGACCAAGAGACCCAGTACTTC. Protein sequence: CSARGEDQETQYF.

The gene calls are TRBV7-9 and TRBJ2-7; no clear D. Germline lookup yields CDR1 SEHNR and CDR2 FQNEAQ (reference sequence). The CDR3 totals 13 residues. With 9 bases removed from V and 4 bases from J, the gap between germline ends came to 16 bases. CDR3 region: CASVAETNYEQYF. As DNA, the CDR3 is TGTGCCAGTGTAGCCGAAACAAATTACGAGCAGTACTTC.

The V call is TRBV6-4, the J call TRBJ1-6, with D possibly TRBD1 on 5 matching bases. Trimming left V 4 bases short and J 10 bases short, with 17 bases between. CDR3 length equals 15 residues. The germline V gene has CDR1 MRHNA and CDR2 SNTAGT. The CDR3 loop is CASSVSPRGESPLHF. In nucleotides, the CDR3 is TGTGCCAGCAGTGTCTCCCCCCGGGGGGAGTCACCCCTCCACTTT.

The chain has TRBV18 and TRBJ1-2, with D maybe TRBD1 (5 bases). CDR1 and CDR2 from the germline V gene are KGHSH and LQKENI. V dropped 3 bases and J dropped 4 bases, with 15 bases sitting between them. The CDR3 has 15 residues. This CDR3 reads CASSPTGRGSYGYTF. CDR3 nucleotides: TGTGCCAGCTCACCTACCGGACGGGGCTCCTATGGCTACACCTTC.

This chain uses TRBV6-1 with TRBJ2-4; possible D gene TRBD2, 6 bases. The last part of the DNA fits TRBJ2-5 better; the J call may be wrong. The CDR3 length is 13 residues. Germline CDR1 and CDR2: MNHNS and SASEGT. CDR3 amino acids: CASTFGGQETQYF. CDR3 coding DNA: TGTGCCAGCACGTTCGGGGGACAAGAGACCCAGTACTTC.

This sequence joins TRBV7-9 and TRBJ2-4, with 8 bases identical to TRBD1. Matching the DNA end better, TRBJ2-7 makes the J call doubtful. The CDR3 sequence is 14 residues long. CDR1 is SEHNR, CDR2 FQNEAQ, per germline (reference sequence). CDR3 nucleotides: TGTGCCAGCAGCTCGGACAGGGTATACTACGAGCAGTACTTC. The encoded protein is CASSSDRVYYEQYF.

The CDR3 protein is CASSQYTIGSGANVLTF. CDR3 DNA sequence: TGTGCCAGCAGCCAGTACACCATAGGGTCTGGGGCCAACGTCCTGACTTTC. The rearrangement uses TRBV4-2 and TRBJ2-6; D gene unclear. Germline CDR1 LGHNA, CDR2 YNFKEQ. The CDR3 has 17 residues. Trimming left V 3 bases short and J 1 base short, with 13 bases between.

The chain links TRBV28 to TRBJ2-3; perhaps TRBD2 as D (6 bases). The CDR3 is made up of 15 amino acids. Germline lookup yields CDR1 MDHEN and CDR2 SYDVKM. Trimming left V 10 bases short and J 5 bases short, with 22 bases between. The CDR3 reads CANTPGGRGEDTQYF. The CDR3 DNA sequence: TGTGCCAACACCCCCGGGGGTAGGGGTGAAGATACGCAGTATTTT. Full variable domain (outside the CDR3, taken from reference TRBV28 and TRBJ2-3): DVKVTQSSRYLVKRTGEKVFLECVQDMDHENMFWYRQDPGLGLRLIYFSYDVKMKEKGDIPEGYSVSREKKERFSLILESASTNQTSMYLCANTPGGRGEDTQYFGPGTRLTVL.

This clonotype was seen a few times. The chain uses TRBV4-2 and TRBJ2-3; a possible D gene is TRBD2 (5 bases). V was cut by 0 bases and J by 2 bases, with 9 bases left in between. Germline-derived CDR1 and CDR2 are LGHNA and YNFKEQ. The CDR3 has 15 amino acids. The CDR3 bases are TGTGCCAGCAGCCAAGAGAGCGGAGCCACAGATACGCAGTATTTT. Translation: CASSQESGATDTQYF.

The count of this clonotype is one. The chain combines TRBV7-2 with TRBJ2-7; D perhaps matches TRBD2 (5 bases). The CDR3 loop spans 14 amino acids. Between the trimmed V and J ends, which lost 2 bases and 2 bases, there was a span of 10 bases. The germline V gene encodes CDR1 SGHTA and CDR2 FQGNSA. This chain's CDR3 is CASSLQLVTYEQYF. Here the CDR3 DNA reads TGTGCCAGCAGCTTACAACTAGTAACCTACGAGCAGTACTTC.

This chain joins TRBV6-2 or TRBV6-3 and TRBJ2-5; 11 positions agree with TRBD2. CDR1 is MNHEY and CDR2 is SVGEGT in the germline V gene. Trimming cost V 0 bases and J 3 bases; bases outside gene matches: 9. The CDR3 runs 18 residues. The CDR3 sequence is CASSYSPGLAGREETQYF. DNA of the CDR3: TGTGCCAGCAGTTACTCTCCAGGACTAGCGGGTAGGGAAGAGACCCAGTACTTC.

In its sample, this clonotype was seen a few times. The chain couples TRBV6-5 to TRBJ2-3, with D perhaps being TRBD1 or TRBD2 (5 bases each). Trimming stripped 5 bases from V and 0 bases from J, with 15 bases between. Germline V gives CDR1 MNHEY, CDR2 SVGAGI. This CDR3 is built from 16 residues. CDR3 amino acids: CASSPSGTHSTDTQYF. As DNA, the CDR3 is TGTGCCAGCAGTCCATCGGGGACCCACAGCACAGATACGCAGTATTTT.

This clonotype was picked up a small number of times. The chain is built from TRBV2 and TRBJ1-2; D perhaps matches TRBD1 (6 bases). The CDR3 is 11 amino acids. CDR1 and CDR2 from the germline V gene are SNHLY and FYNNEI. Trimming removed 8 bases from V and 4 bases from J, with 8 bases in between. The CDR3 DNA reads as TGTGCCAGCGGGACATTCTATGGCTACACCTTC. Translated, it gives CASGTFYGYTF.

V gene TRBV9 combines with J gene TRBJ2-1, with 13 bases lining up with TRBD2. This CDR3 spans 15 amino acids. Germline trimming cut 4 bases from V and 9 bases from J; bases unmatched to any gene: 7. Germline CDR1 is SGDLS and CDR2 is YYNGEE. CDR3 nucleotide sequence: TGTGCCAGCAGCTCCGGGACTAGCGGGACTAGTGAGCAGTTCTTC. Translating gives CASSSGTSGTSEQFF. Variable domain in full (rest from reference TRBV9 and TRBJ2-1): DSGVTQTPKHLITATGQRVTLRCSPRSGDLSVYWYQQSLDQGLQFLIQYYNGEERAKGNILERFSAQQFPDLHSELNLSSLELGDSALYFCASSSGTSGTSEQFFGPGTRLTVL.

This chain links TRBV7-2 with TRBJ2-3; possible D gene TRBD2, 6 bases. This CDR3 has 15 amino acids. Germline CDR1 is SGHTA and CDR2 is FQGNSA. Trimming took off 3 bases at V and 2 bases at J, with 12 bases between the two ends. The CDR3 is CASSLGGDSTDTQYF. CDR3 bases: TGTGCCAGCAGCTTGGGCGGGGATTCCACAGATACGCAGTATTTT.